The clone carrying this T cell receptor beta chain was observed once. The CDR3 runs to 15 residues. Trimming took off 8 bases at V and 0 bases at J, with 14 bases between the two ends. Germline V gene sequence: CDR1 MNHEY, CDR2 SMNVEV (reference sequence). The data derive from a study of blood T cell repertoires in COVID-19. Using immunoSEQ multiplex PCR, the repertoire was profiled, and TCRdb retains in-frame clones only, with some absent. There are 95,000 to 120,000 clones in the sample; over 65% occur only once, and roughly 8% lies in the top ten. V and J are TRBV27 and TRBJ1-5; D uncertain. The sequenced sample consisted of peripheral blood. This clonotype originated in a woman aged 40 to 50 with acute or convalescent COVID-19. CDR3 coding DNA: TGTGCCAGCCGGTCGTATAGTTATAGCAATCAGCCCCAGCATTTT. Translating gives CASRSYSYSNQPQHF.